This T cell receptor (beta chain) was identified in a study of T cell repertoires in cytomegalovirus infection. The wider study: Indications came from public TCR beta signatures; they pointed to CMV infection and to a matching HLA type.

TCRdb processed the reads anew with MiXCR; each CDR3 protein has one entry. In the table there are over 250,000 distinct CDR3 sequences, roughly 26% of which are singletons. This CDR3 contains 15 residues. The germline CDR1 and CDR2 sequences are SGHVS and FQNEAQ. V lost 4 bases to trimming and J lost 3 bases, with 12 bases between them. A note on this clonotype: Its antigen is not identified.

Study results and limitations: Dominating the ex vivo response were HLA-C-restricted CMV-specific TCR beta clonotypes.

The source material was PBMCs. V gene TRBV7-8 combines with J gene TRBJ1-4; no reliable D call. This TCR derives from a human donor in good health (CMV status not recorded). Some clones in this sample may be carry-over from other donors' samples. CDR3 amino acids: CASSSRGVANEKLFF. The CDR3 DNA reads as TGTGCCAGCAGCTCTCGCGGGGTGGCTAATGAAAAACTGTTTTTT.